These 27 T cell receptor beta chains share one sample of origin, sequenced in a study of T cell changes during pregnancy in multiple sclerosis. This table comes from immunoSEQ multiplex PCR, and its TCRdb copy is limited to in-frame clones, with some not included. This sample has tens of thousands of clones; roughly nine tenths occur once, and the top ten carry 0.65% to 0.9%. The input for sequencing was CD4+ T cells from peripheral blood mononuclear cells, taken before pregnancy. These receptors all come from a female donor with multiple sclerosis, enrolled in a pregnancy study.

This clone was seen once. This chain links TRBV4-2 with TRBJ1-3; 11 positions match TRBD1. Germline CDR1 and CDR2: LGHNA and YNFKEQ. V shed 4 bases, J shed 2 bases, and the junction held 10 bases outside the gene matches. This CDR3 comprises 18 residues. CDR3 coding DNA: TGTGCCAGCAGCCTGGACAGGGGGCGCTCGGGAACTGGAAACACCATATATTTT. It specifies CASSLDRGRSGTGNTIYF.

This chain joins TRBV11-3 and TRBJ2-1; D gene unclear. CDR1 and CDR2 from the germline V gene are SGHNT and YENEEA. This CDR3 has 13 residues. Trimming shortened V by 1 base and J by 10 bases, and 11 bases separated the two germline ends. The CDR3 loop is CASSLVPLREQFF. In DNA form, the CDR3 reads TGTGCCAGCAGCTTAGTCCCCCTCAGGGAGCAGTTCTTC. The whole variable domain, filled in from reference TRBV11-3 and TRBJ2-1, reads EAGVVQSPRYKIIEKKQPVAFWCNPISGHNTLYWYLQNLGQGPELLIRYENEEAVDDSQLPKDRFSAERLKGVDSTLKIQPAELGDSAVYLCASSLVPLREQFFGPGTRLTVL.

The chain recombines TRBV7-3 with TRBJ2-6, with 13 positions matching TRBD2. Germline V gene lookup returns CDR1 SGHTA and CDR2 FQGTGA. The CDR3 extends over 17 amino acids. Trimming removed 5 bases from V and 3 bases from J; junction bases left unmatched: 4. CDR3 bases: TGTGCCAGCAGCCAAACTAGCGGGGGGGTTGGGGCCAACGTCCTGACTTTC. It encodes CASSQTSGGVGANVLTF.

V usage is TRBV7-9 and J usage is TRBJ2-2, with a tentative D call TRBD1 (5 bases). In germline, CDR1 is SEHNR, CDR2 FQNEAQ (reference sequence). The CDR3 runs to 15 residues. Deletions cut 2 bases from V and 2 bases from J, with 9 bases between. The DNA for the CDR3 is TGTGCCAGCAGCTTACAGGGTTTAAACACCGGGGAGCTGTTTTTT. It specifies CASSLQGLNTGELFF.

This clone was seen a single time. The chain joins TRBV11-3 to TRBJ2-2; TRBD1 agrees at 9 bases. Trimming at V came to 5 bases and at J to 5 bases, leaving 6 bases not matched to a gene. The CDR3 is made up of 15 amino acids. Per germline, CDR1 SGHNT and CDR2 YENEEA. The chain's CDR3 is CASSKGQGQTGELFF. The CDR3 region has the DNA TGTGCCAGCAGCAAGGGACAGGGTCAAACCGGGGAGCTGTTTTTT.

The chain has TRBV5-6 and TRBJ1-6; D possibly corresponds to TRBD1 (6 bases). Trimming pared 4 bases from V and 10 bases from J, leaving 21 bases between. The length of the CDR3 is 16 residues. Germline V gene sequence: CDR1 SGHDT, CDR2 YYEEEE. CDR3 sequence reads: CASSRREGGAESPLHF. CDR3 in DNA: TGTGCCAGCAGCCGAAGGGAGGGGGGGGCTGAATCACCCCTCCACTTT. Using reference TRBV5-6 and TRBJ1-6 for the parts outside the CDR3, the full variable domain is DAGVTQSPTHLIKTRGQQVTLRCSPKSGHDTVSWYQQALGQGPQFIFQYYEEEERQRGNFPDRFSGHQFPNYSSELNVNALLLGDSALYLCASSRREGGAESPLHFGNGTRLTVT.

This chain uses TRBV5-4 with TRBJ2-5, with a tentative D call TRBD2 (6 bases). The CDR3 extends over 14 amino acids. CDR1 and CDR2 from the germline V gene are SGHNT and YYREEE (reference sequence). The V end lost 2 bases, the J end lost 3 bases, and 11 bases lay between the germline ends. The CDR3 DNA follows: TGTGCCAGCAGCTTAGGTGGGGGGAAAGAGACCCAGTACTTC. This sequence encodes CASSLGGGKETQYF.

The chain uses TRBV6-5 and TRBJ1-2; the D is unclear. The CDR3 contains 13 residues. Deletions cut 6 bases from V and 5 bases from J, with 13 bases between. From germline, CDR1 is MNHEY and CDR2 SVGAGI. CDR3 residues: CASRRVSGYGYTF. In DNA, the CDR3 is TGTGCCAGCAGACGAGTTTCGGGGTATGGCTACACCTTC.

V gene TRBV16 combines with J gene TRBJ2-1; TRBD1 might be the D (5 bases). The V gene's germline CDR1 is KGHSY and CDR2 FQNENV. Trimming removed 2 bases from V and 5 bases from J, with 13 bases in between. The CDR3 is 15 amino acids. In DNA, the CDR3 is TGTGCCAGCAGCCAACGGGTCGACAGCAACAATGAGCAGTTCTTC. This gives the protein CASSQRVDSNNEQFF.

The CDR3 DNA follows: TGTGCCAGCAGTTACGGGACAGATTTGTACGAGCAGTACTTC. Translating gives CASSYGTDLYEQYF. The rearrangement links TRBV6-5 to TRBJ2-7; TRBD1 matches 7 bases. In germline, CDR1 is MNHEY, CDR2 SVGAGI. The CDR3 consists of 14 residues. V trimming: 2 bases; J trimming: 4 bases; junction bases outside the gene matches: 5.

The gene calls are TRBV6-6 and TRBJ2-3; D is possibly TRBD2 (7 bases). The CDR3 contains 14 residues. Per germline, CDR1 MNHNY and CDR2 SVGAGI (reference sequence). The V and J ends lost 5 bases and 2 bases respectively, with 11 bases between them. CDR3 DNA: TGTGCCAGCAGTAAGGGGGGGCCCACAGATACGCAGTATTTT. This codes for CASSKGGPTDTQYF.

Here the CDR3 DNA reads TGTGCCAGTAGTATCCTACCGGGACAGGGGTCTAATGAAAAACTGTTTTTT. Translated: CASSILPGQGSNEKLFF. The V call is TRBV19, the J call TRBJ1-4; 10 bases map to TRBD1. J lost 3 bases, V lost 3 bases, and 7 bases had no gene match. Germline assignment: CDR1 LNHDA and CDR2 SQIVND (reference sequence). The CDR3 loop spans 17 amino acids.

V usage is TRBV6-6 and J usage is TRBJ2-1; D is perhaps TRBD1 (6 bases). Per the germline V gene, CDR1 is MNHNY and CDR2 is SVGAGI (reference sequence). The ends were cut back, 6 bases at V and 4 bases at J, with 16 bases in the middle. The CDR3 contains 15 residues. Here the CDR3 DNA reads TGTGCCAGCAGCCCCCCAGGGGAACCTTACAATGAGCAGTTCTTC. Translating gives CASSPPGEPYNEQFF.

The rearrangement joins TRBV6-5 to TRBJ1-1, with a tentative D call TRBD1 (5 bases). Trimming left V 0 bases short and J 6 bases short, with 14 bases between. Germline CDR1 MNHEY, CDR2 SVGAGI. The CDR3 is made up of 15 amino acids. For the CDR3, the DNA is TGTGCCAGCAGTTACTCTCCAGGGTTTAAGGCTGAAGCTTTCTTT. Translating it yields CASSYSPGFKAEAFF.

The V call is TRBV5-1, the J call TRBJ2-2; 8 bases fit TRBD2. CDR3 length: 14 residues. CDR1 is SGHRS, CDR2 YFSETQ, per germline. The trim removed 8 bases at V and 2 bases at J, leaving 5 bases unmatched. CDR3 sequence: CASLSGANTGELFF. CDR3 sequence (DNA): TGCGCCAGTCTTAGCGGGGCCAACACCGGGGAGCTGTTTTTT.

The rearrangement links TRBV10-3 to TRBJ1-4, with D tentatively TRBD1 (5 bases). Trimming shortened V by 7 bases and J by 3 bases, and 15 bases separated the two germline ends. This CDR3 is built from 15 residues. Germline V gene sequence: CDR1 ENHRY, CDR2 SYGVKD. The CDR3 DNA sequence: TGTGCCATCAAGGCGGGGGGGGGAGCTAATGAAAAACTGTTTTTT. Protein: CAIKAGGGANEKLFF.

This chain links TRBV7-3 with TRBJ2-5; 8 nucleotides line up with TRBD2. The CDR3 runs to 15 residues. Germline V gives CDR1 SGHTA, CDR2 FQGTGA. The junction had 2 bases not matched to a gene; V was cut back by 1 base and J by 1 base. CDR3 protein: CASSLRAGAQETQYF. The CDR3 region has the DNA TGTGCCAGCAGCTTAAGAGCGGGGGCCCAAGAGACCCAGTACTTC.

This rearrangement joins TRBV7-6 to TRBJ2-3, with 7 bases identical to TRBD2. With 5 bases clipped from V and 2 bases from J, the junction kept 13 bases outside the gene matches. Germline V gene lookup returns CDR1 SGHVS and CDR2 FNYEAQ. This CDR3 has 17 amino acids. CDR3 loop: CASSLVGAGVNTDTQYF. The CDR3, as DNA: TGTGCCAGCAGCCTAGTCGGGGCGGGGGTGAACACAGATACGCAGTATTTT.

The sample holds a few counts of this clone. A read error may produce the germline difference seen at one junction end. The CDR3 DNA reads TGTGCTAGCAGCGTCTCCGTTAACACTGAAGCTTTCTTT. Its protein is CASSVSVNTEAFF. This rearrangement joins TRBV7-7 to TRBJ1-1; D remains unclear. Germline V gives CDR1 SSHAT, CDR2 FNYEAQ (reference sequence). CDR3 size: 13 residues.

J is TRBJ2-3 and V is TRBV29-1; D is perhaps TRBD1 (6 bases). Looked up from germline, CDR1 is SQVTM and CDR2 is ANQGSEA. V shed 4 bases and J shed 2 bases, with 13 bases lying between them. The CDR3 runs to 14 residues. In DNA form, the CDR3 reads TGCAGCGTTGGGGGGACACTACTCACAGATACGCAGTATTTT. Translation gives CSVGGTLLTDTQYF.

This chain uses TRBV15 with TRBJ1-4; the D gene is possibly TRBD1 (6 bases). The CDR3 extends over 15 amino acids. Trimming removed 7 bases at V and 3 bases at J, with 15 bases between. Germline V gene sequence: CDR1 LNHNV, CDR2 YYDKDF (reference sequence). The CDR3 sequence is CATNPDRLANEKLFF. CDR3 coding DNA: TGTGCCACCAATCCCGACAGGCTGGCTAATGAAAAACTGTTTTTT.

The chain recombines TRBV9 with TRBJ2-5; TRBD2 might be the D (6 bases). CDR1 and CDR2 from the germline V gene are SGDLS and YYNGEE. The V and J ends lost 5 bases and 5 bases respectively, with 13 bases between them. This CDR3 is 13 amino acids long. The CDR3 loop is CASRDGGTETQYF. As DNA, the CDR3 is TGTGCCAGCAGGGACGGCGGGACCGAGACCCAGTACTTC.

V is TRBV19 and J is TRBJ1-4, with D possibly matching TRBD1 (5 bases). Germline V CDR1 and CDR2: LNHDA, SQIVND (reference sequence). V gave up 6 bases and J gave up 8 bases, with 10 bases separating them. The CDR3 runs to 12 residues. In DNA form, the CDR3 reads TGTGCCAGTAGACAGGTGGGCGAAAAACTGTTTTTT. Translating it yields CASRQVGEKLFF.

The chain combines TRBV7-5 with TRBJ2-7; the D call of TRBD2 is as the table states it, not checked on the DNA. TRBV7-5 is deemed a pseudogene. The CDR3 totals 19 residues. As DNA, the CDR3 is TGTGTCAGAAGCTTAATTTCTACGTTTGGCACCTCGAGGTCCTACGAGCAGTACTTC. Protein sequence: CVRSLISTFGTSRSYEQYF.

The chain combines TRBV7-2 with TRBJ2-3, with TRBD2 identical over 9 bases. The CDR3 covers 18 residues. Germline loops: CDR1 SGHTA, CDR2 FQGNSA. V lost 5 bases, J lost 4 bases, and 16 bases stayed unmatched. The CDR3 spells CASSIVGVASGVADTQYF. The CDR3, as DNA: TGTGCCAGCAGCATAGTAGGGGTGGCTAGCGGGGTTGCAGATACGCAGTATTTT.

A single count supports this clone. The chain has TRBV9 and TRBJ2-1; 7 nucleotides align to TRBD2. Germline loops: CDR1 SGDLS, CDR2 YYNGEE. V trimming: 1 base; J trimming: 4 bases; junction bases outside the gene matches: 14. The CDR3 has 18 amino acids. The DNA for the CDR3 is TGTGCCAGCAGCGTACCCGACGGAGCACGGGGGGAATACAATGAGCAGTTCTTC. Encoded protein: CASSVPDGARGEYNEQFF.

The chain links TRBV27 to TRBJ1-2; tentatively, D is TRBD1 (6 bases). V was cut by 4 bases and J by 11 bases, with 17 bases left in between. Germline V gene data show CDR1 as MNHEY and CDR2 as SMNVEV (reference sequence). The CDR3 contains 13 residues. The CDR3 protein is CASSSIQGSGYTF. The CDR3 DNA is TGTGCCAGCAGTTCGATACAGGGAAGTGGTTACACCTTC.